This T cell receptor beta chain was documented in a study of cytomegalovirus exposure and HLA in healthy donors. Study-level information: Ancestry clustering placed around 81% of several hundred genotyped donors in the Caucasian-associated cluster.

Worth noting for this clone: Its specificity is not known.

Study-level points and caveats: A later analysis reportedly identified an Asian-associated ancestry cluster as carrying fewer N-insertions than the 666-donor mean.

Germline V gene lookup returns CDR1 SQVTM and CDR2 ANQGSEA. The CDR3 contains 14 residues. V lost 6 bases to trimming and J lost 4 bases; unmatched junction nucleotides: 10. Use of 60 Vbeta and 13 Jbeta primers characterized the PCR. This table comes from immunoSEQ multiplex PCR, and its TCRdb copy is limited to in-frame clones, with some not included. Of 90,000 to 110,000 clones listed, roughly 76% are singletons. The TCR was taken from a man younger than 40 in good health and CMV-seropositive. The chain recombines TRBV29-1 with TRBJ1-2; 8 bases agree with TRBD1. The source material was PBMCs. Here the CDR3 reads CSVIRGQGGYGYTF. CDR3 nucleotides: TGCAGCGTAATCAGGGGGCAAGGTGGCTATGGCTACACCTTC. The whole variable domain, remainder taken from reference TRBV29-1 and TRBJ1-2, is SAVISQKPSRDICQRGTSLTIQCQVDSQVTMMFWYRQQPGQSLTLIATANQGSEATYESGFVIDKFPISRPNLTFSTLTVSNMSPEDSSIYLCSVIRGQGGYGYTFGSGTRLTVV.